These 7 T cell receptor beta chains came from one sample sequenced in a study of T cells in Graves' hyperthyroidism and ophthalmopathy. RNA transcripts provided the source from which TCR beta CDR3 regions were amplified. A first-round RT-PCR of the TCR CDR3 used the HTBI primer set. TCRdb ran MiXCR on the multiplex PCR reads and lists one entry per CDR3 protein. The sample consists of approximately 870,000 distinct CDR3 sequences, 38% of them appearing once. The material sequenced was blood. These receptors were taken from a man aged 18-30 years with Graves' hyperthyroidism.

This clonotype has just a few counts. This sequence joins TRBV5-4 and TRBJ2-7; D could derive from TRBD1 or TRBD2 (5 bases each). The germline gives CDR1 SGHNT, CDR2 YYREEE (reference sequence). The CDR3 sequence is 15 residues long. Trimming stripped 6 bases from V and 0 bases from J, with 16 bases between. The CDR3 coding sequence is TGTGCCAGCAAGCCGGGGCCGCGAAGCTCCTACGAGCAGTACTTC. This codes for CASKPGPRSSYEQYF. Combining the CDR3 with reference TRBV5-4 and TRBJ2-7 gives the whole variable domain ETGVTQSPTHLIKTRGQQVTLRCSSQSGHNTVSWYQQALGQGPQFIFQYYREEENGRGNFPPRFSGLQFPNYSSELNVNALELDDSALYLCASKPGPRSSYEQYFGPGTRLTVT.

This clonotype was seen more than once but under ten times. The CDR3 here is CASSLRGGGWSYEQYF. The CDR3 DNA reads as TGTGCCAGCAGCCTACGCGGGGGGGGTTGGTCCTACGAGCAGTACTTC. The chain recombines TRBV7-2 with TRBJ2-7; 9 nucleotides align to TRBD2. V trimming: 5 bases; J trimming: 1 base; junction bases outside the gene matches: 9. The CDR3 sequence is 16 residues long. From germline, CDR1 is SGHTA and CDR2 FQGNSA. Drawing the rest from reference TRBV7-2 and TRBJ2-7, the complete variable domain is GAGVSQSPSNKVTEKGKDVELRCDPISGHTALYWYRQSLGQGLEFLIYFQGNSAPDKSGLPSDRFSAERTGGSVSTLTIQRTQQEDSAVYLCASSLRGGGWSYEQYFGPGTRLTVT.

In its sample, this clonotype was seen many times. The chain links TRBV7-8 to TRBJ1-1; TRBD1 aligns across 9 bases. The CDR3 loop spans 13 amino acids. Germline V gene data show CDR1 as SGHVS and CDR2 as FQNEAQ. V lost 7 bases, J lost 10 bases, and 10 bases stayed unmatched. The CDR3 bases are TGTGCCAGCAACAACATACAGGGGGCGAGAGCTTTCTTT. Protein sequence: CASNNIQGARAFF. The whole variable domain, filled in from reference TRBV7-8 and TRBJ1-1, reads GAGVSQSPRYKVAKRGQDVALRCDPISGHVSLFWYQQALGQGPEFLTYFQNEAQLDKSGLPSDRFFAERPEGSVSTLKIQRTQQEDSAVYLCASNNIQGARAFFGQGTRLTVV.

This chain joins TRBV10-3 and TRBJ1-2; tentative D call: TRBD1 (6 bases). The CDR3 totals 13 residues. Trimming cost V 6 bases and J 2 bases, with 10 bases left between them. The V gene's germline CDR1 is ENHRY and CDR2 SYGVKD. DNA for the CDR3: TGTGCCATCAGAGAGGGGGGCAACTATGGCTACACCTTC. It codes for CAIREGGNYGYTF.

This chain uses TRBV5-1 with TRBJ1-4; 10 bases match TRBD1. Trimming took 0 bases from V and 8 from J; bases not matched to a gene: 7. The CDR3 is 16 residues long. Germline V gene data show CDR1 as SGHRS and CDR2 as YFSETQ. The CDR3 DNA follows: TGCGCCAGCAGCTTGGTCAAGACAGGGGGCTCCGAAAAACTGTTTTTT. It specifies CASSLVKTGGSEKLFF.

This clonotype was observed a few times. V usage is TRBV12-3 or TRBV12-4 and J usage is TRBJ2-5; 8 nucleotides align to TRBD2. The ends lost 8 bases at V and 5 bases at J; junction bases unmatched: 10. The CDR3 is 14 residues long. The chain's CDR3 is CASGGTRSGETQYF. Written as DNA, the CDR3 is TGTGCCAGCGGAGGGACTAGAAGTGGCGAGACCCAGTACTTC.

This chain's CDR3 is CATSYNPQGYGYTF. Written as DNA, the CDR3 is TGTGCCACCAGTTACAACCCGCAGGGATACGGCTACACCTTC. The chain couples TRBV24-1 to TRBJ1-2; tentatively, D is TRBD1 (5 bases). V was shortened by 6 bases and J by 8 bases, with 18 bases between the two germline ends. The CDR3 covers 14 residues. Germline CDR1 is KGHDR and CDR2 is SFDVKD.